This TCR beta chain derives from a study of CD8+ T cells in alopecia areata. Study-wide context: Tofacitinib administration to treated patients was oral, at 5 to 10 mg twice daily. Whole-study findings and limits: TCRs were shared less clearly across patients than in mice, possibly for HLA-related reasons. Many expanded lesional clones remained in scalp and blood on tofacitinib.

Treatment: oral pan-JAK inhibitor, 5-10 mg twice daily. cDNA serving as the sequencing template came from extracted, reverse transcribed RNA. Profiling relied on immunoSEQ multiplex PCR, and the TCRdb table lists in-frame clones only, not all of them. The sample has about 290,000 clones, 58% seen once; the top ten hold around 1.7%. Of note for this clone: What it binds is not known.

Germline CDR1 LNHNV, CDR2 YYDKDF (reference sequence). This CDR3 comprises 14 residues. Trimming stripped 8 bases from V and 0 bases from J, with 8 bases between. This clonotype originated in a human donor with alopecia areata. This chain connects TRBV15 to TRBJ2-6; D uncertain. The sample was CD4+ T cells sorted from blood, taken at week 24, from a patient treated with tofacitinib. CDR3 bases: TGTGCCACCCGGATGGCCTCTGGGGCCAACGTCCTGACTTTC. This encodes CATRMASGANVLTF.